This entry concerns a single TCR beta chain. Every PCR received spiked-in synthetic TCR analog templates. The table came from immunoSEQ multiplex PCR; TCRdb's copy has only in-frame clones and leaves some out. The table includes 38,000 or so clones, around 83% detected once. These data come from a study of PD-L1 blockade in urothelial cancer. Study-level background: At 6 weeks and at 3 weeks (second dose) after treatment start, blood was analyzed.

This TCR came from a man aged 55 to 69 with urothelial cancer. The source material was PBMCs, sampled around atezolizumab (anti-PD-L1) treatment.

CDR3 DNA sequence: TGTGCCAGCAGTTACCGGGCAGGGGAAAGCGGCTACACCTTC. Translated, it gives CASSYRAGESGYTF. The chain uses TRBV6-5 and TRBJ1-2; maybe TRBD1 (6 bases). The CDR3 sequence is 14 residues long. Germline V CDR1 and CDR2: MNHEY, SVGAGI. V was clipped by 2 bases and J by 8 bases, with 15 bases between them.